One sample yielded the 10 T cell receptor beta chains listed below, sequenced in a study of T cell responses to AZD1222 COVID-19 vaccine. Produced via immunoSEQ multiplex PCR; TCRdb's table is partial and in-frame only. The table lists 150,000 to 200,000 clones, just under 90% of them singletons. The starting material was peripheral blood, obtained on day 0 of AZD1222 vaccination. The receptors were sampled from an adult in good health.

V usage is TRBV27 and J usage is TRBJ1-4, with 9 bases that match TRBD1. Germline trimming cut 7 bases from V and 8 bases from J; bases unmatched to any gene: 11. The CDR3 length is 15 residues. Germline CDR1 and CDR2: MNHEY and SMNVEV (reference sequence). CDR3 region: CASINDRGLGEKLFF. Written as DNA, the CDR3 is TGTGCCAGCATTAATGACAGGGGGTTAGGGGAAAAACTGTTTTTT.

The chain employs TRBV7-2 and TRBJ1-1; no firm D call. The CDR3 is 15 residues long. Deletions cut 1 base from V and 5 bases from J, with 14 bases between. Germline V gene data show CDR1 as SGHTA and CDR2 as FQGNSA. The CDR3 nucleotides read TGTGCCAGCAGCTTAGAGGCCCTCTCGGGAACTGAAGCTTTCTTT. Translating it yields CASSLEALSGTEAFF.

V gene TRBV29-1 combines with J gene TRBJ1-2; no definite D call. V was clipped by 6 bases and J by 6 bases, with 14 bases between them. The CDR3 spans 12 residues. Germline loops: CDR1 SQVTM, CDR2 ANQGSEA. The CDR3 nucleotides are TGCAGCGTCGGGCCGGACGGTGATGGCTACACCTTC. The encoded protein is CSVGPDGDGYTF.

This clone was recorded once. The rearrangement joins TRBV6-1 to TRBJ1-4; D uncertain. The CDR3 extends over 13 amino acids. Trimming pared 3 bases from V and 6 bases from J, leaving 8 bases between. The germline gives CDR1 MNHNS, CDR2 SASEGT. The CDR3 DNA follows: TGTGCCAGCAGTGACGCCGGGCATGAAAAACTGTTTTTT. As protein: CASSDAGHEKLFF.

V and J are TRBV19 and TRBJ1-1; D remains ambiguous. Per germline, CDR1 LNHDA and CDR2 SQIVND (reference sequence). The CDR3 length is 11 residues. The ends were cut back, 5 bases at V and 7 bases at J, with 8 bases in the middle. Here the CDR3 DNA reads TGTGCCAGTAGTGCCAAGGGTGAAGCTTTCTTT. This gives the protein CASSAKGEAFF.

V and J are TRBV6-6 and TRBJ2-7; the match to TRBD1 covers 7 bases. The CDR3 is made up of 17 amino acids. With V trimmed by 5 bases and J by 0 bases, 13 bases remained unmatched. The germline V gene encodes CDR1 MNHNY and CDR2 SVGAGI (reference sequence). The CDR3 reads CASSLGFGTAFSYEQYF. The CDR3 bases are TGTGCCAGCAGTCTTGGATTCGGGACAGCGTTCTCCTACGAGCAGTACTTC.

The chain uses TRBV7-9 and TRBJ1-2; D is possibly TRBD1 (5 bases). V lost 11 bases, J lost 5 bases, and 18 bases lay in between. This CDR3 is built from 13 residues. Germline V gene data show CDR1 as SEHNR and CDR2 as FQNEAQ (reference sequence). CDR3 in DNA: TGTGCCGCGGCCGTCCGGGGCGTTTATGGCTACACCTTC. This translates into CAAAVRGVYGYTF.

The chain links TRBV30 to TRBJ1-3; D is ambiguous. V lost 2 bases and J 4 bases, leaving 9 bases between the germline ends. Germline CDR1 reads GTSNPN; CDR2 reads SVGIG (reference sequence). The CDR3 length is 13 residues. Written as DNA, the CDR3 is TGTGCCTGGAGTACACTGGACGGAAACACCATATATTTT. Amino acid sequence: CAWSTLDGNTIYF.

This clone was recorded once. The V call is TRBV3-1 (or the pseudogene TRBV3-2), the J call TRBJ2-1; D is unclear. V shed 0 bases and J shed 5 bases, with 11 bases lying between them. The CDR3 has 15 amino acids. CDR1 LGHDT and CDR2 YNNKEL come from the germline V gene (reference sequence). CDR3 sequence reads: CASSQDLGSHNEQFF. Written as DNA, the CDR3 is TGTGCCAGCAGCCAAGATCTGGGGTCTCACAATGAGCAGTTCTTC.

This chain links TRBV7-9 with TRBJ1-6; 8 positions match TRBD1. After removal of 4 bases from V and 8 bases from J, the junction contained 4 bases not matched to a gene. The germline V gene has CDR1 SEHNR and CDR2 FQNEAQ (reference sequence). This CDR3 is built from 14 residues. The CDR3 reads CASSWTGSHSPLHF. CDR3 DNA sequence: TGTGCCAGCAGCTGGACAGGGTCGCATTCACCCCTCCACTTT.